This TCR beta chain stems from a study of blood T cell repertoires in COVID-19. Study in general: The origin of the acute and convalescent COVID-19 samples was the United States, Italy and Spain. Sources were T cells, B-cell-depleted T cells, or PBMCs; the material itself was cDNA or gDNA.

As processed by the authors: How many nucleated cells were present was estimated from reference gene primer amplification. Sequencing was performed with immunoSEQ multiplex PCR; in TCRdb, only in-frame clones are kept and a portion is missing. Clone size and V and J calls were adopted from that table, with D and trimming inferred from the DNA. The sample consists of under 80,000 clones, about 80% of them appearing once. The ends were cut back, 7 bases at V and 9 bases at J, with 16 bases in the middle. CDR1 is MDHEN, CDR2 SYDVKM, per germline. The CDR3 is made up of 14 amino acids. The V call is TRBV28, the J call TRBJ1-6; possibly TRBD1 for D (5 bases). The sample consisted of peripheral blood. The TCR was taken from a human donor in a cohort sampled during active COVID-19. The CDR3 coding sequence is TGTGCCAGCAACCGCTCCCACAGGTCTTCACCCCTCCACTTT. Protein product: CASNRSHRSSPLHF.